The clone carrying this T cell receptor (beta chain) was recorded at least ten times. RNA transcripts were the source from which TCR beta CDR3 regions were amplified. HTBI-primed RT-PCR formed the first round, and a multiplex PCR formed the second. TCRdb re-derived calls from the multiplex PCR reads in MiXCR, one entry per CDR3 protein. The data hold about 160,000 distinct CDR3 sequences, with 35% to 50% observed a single time. The record originates from a study of Graves' ophthalmopathy and Graves' hyperthyroidism. What was sequenced was peripheral blood. The TCR originated in a man aged 25-45 years with Graves' ophthalmopathy.

CDR3 nucleotide sequence: TGTGCCAGCAGCCGCGGGAACAGAATCCTGGACACTGAAGCTTTCTTT. Translating gives CASSRGNRILDTEAFF. The rearrangement links TRBV3-1 to TRBJ1-1; D gene unclear. The CDR3 is 16 amino acids. V lost 4 bases and J 3 bases, leaving 18 bases between the germline ends. CDR1 and CDR2 (germline): LGHDT, YNNKEL (reference sequence).